The 28 T cell receptor beta chains listed next were all sequenced from one sample in a study of blood T cell repertoires in COVID-19. Clones were read by immunoSEQ multiplex PCR, and TCRdb kept only the in-frame ones, dropping some. Among 350,000 to 450,000 clones listed, approximately 89% were seen once. Sequenced input: PBMCs or T cells enriched from blood (not recorded which). The receptors were gathered from a man between 40 and 49 years old in a cohort exposed to, infected with or recovered from COVID-19 (not recorded which).

The chain combines TRBV2 with TRBJ2-5; 11 bases agree with TRBD1. The germline V gene has CDR1 SNHLY and CDR2 FYNNEI. The trim removed 4 bases at V and 4 bases at J, leaving 2 bases unmatched. The CDR3 extends over 14 amino acids. CDR3 in amino acids: CASSGDRGGETQYF. The CDR3, as DNA: TGTGCCAGCAGTGGGGACAGGGGGGGAGAGACCCAGTACTTC.

CDR3 sequence reads: CAWSKGTYEQYF. The DNA of the CDR3 is TGTGCCTGGAGTAAGGGGACCTACGAGCAGTACTTC. The genes are TRBV30 and TRBJ2-7, with D maybe TRBD1 (5 bases). V shed 2 bases and J shed 2 bases, with 7 bases lying between them. The germline CDR1 and CDR2 sequences are GTSNPN and SVGIG (reference sequence). This CDR3 contains 12 residues.

V usage is TRBV5-1 and J usage is TRBJ1-6; TRBD1 aligns across 8 bases. The CDR3 is made up of 14 amino acids. J lost 9 bases, V lost 4 bases, and 6 bases had no gene match. CDR1 is SGHRS and CDR2 is YFSETQ in the germline V gene. The CDR3 DNA reads TGCGCCAGCAGCACAGGACAGGGAAGTTCACCCCTCCACTTT. This encodes CASSTGQGSSPLHF.

The chain is built from TRBV11-2 and TRBJ2-1; 7 bases match TRBD2. Germline trimming cut 3 bases from V and 8 bases from J; bases unmatched to any gene: 10. The CDR3 totals 15 residues. Germline lookup yields CDR1 SGHAT and CDR2 FQNNGV. The CDR3 sequence is CASSLDGGGPDEQFF. CDR3 sequence (DNA): TGTGCCAGCAGCTTGGACGGGGGAGGGCCAGATGAGCAGTTCTTC.

In DNA form, the CDR3 reads TGTGCCAAAAGCATAGGACAGGGGATAGATACGCAGTATTTT. Its translation: CAKSIGQGIDTQYF. The rearrangement uses TRBV7-9 and TRBJ2-3; 9 positions match TRBD1. From germline, CDR1 is SEHNR and CDR2 FQNEAQ (reference sequence). The V segment lost 10 bases and the J segment 5 bases; nucleotides outside the gene matches: 10. This CDR3 comprises 14 residues.

A single count supports this clone. The chain links TRBV24-1 to TRBJ2-2, with D unclear. Germline CDR1 KGHDR, CDR2 SFDVKD. The CDR3 contains 11 residues. Trimming took 9 bases from V and 6 from J, leaving 7 bases between them. In nucleotides, the CDR3 is TGTGCCACCCCCCGGTCCGGGGAGCTGTTTTTT. Translation gives CATPRSGELFF.

V and J are TRBV5-1 and TRBJ1-2; TRBD1 matches 10 bases. The V and J ends lost 7 bases and 8 bases, in that order; junction bases with no gene match: 11. This CDR3 comprises 14 residues. Germline loops: CDR1 SGHRS, CDR2 YFSETQ. The CDR3 DNA reads TGCGCCAGCCACCCGGGACAGGGGACAATAGGCTACACCTTC. This translates into CASHPGQGTIGYTF.

V usage is TRBV5-1 and J usage is TRBJ2-7, with 9 bases matching TRBD1. V was clipped by 0 bases and J by 6 bases; unmatched bases: 7. There are 15 residues in the CDR3. Germline assignment: CDR1 SGHRS and CDR2 YFSETQ. The CDR3 DNA follows: TGCGCCAGCAGCTTGGGGCCGGGACAGGGCCTCGAGCAGTACTTC. Encoded protein: CASSLGPGQGLEQYF.

The rearrangement links TRBV19 to TRBJ2-3, with 10 bases lining up with TRBD2. V was clipped by 4 bases and J by 4 bases; unmatched bases: 5. CDR1 and CDR2 from the germline V gene are LNHDA and SQIVND (reference sequence). The length of the CDR3 is 15 residues. CDR3 DNA sequence: TGTGCCAGTAGTAAACTAGCGGGACTCGCAGATACGCAGTATTTT. It specifies CASSKLAGLADTQYF.

This sequence joins TRBV28 and TRBJ1-4; no clear D gene. Germline CDR1 is MDHEN and CDR2 is SYDVKM. V lost 4 bases and J lost 7, with 4 bases in between. The CDR3 contains 11 residues. The CDR3 spells CASSYFEKLFF. The CDR3 region has the DNA TGTGCCAGCAGTTACTTTGAAAAACTGTTTTTT.

This clone was counted a single time. The chain combines TRBV18 with TRBJ2-7, with 8 bases aligning to TRBD2. The CDR3 runs to 16 residues. The V segment lost 2 bases and the J segment 5 bases; nucleotides outside the gene matches: 11. Germline V gene sequence: CDR1 KGHSH, CDR2 LQKENI. This CDR3 is CASSPSAAGEGHEQYF. The CDR3 region has the DNA TGTGCCAGCTCACCAAGCGCAGCGGGGGAGGGCCACGAGCAGTACTTC.

The chain links TRBV9 to TRBJ2-1; 7 bases match TRBD2. This CDR3 is 15 amino acids long. The V gene end was trimmed by 3 bases and the J gene end by 0 bases; junction bases not matched to a gene: 3. The germline V gene encodes CDR1 SGDLS and CDR2 YYNGEE. CDR3 nucleotides: TGTGCCAGCAGCGAAGGCGGGAGCTCCTACAATGAGCAGTTCTTC. Its translation: CASSEGGSSYNEQFF.

The chain combines TRBV12-3 or TRBV12-4 with TRBJ1-1; D possibly corresponds to TRBD1 (6 bases). This CDR3 region has 12 residues. The germline V and J ends were trimmed by 6 bases and 3 bases, with 8 bases remaining between them. DNA for the CDR3: TGTGCCAGCAGGGGGGCAGACACTGAAGCTTTCTTT. Protein sequence: CASRGADTEAFF.

This chain connects TRBV30 to TRBJ2-3; D remains unclear. Germline loops: CDR1 GTSNPN, CDR2 SVGIG (reference sequence). The CDR3 loop spans 13 amino acids. V lost 6 bases and J 0 bases, leaving 10 bases between the germline ends. The CDR3 is CACKPMSTDTQYF. CDR3 nucleotide sequence: TGTGCCTGTAAGCCCATGAGCACAGATACGCAGTATTTT.

Written as DNA, the CDR3 is TGTGCCAGCAGTGAAGAAGTTACAGATCCTACCGGGGAGCTGTTTTTT. Protein sequence: CASSEEVTDPTGELFF. This chain connects TRBV6-1 to TRBJ2-2, with unresolved D. The germline V and J ends were trimmed by 1 base and 5 bases, with 14 bases remaining between them. Germline V CDR1 and CDR2: MNHNS, SASEGT. The CDR3 totals 16 residues.

The chain carries TRBV11-2 and TRBJ2-2, with 7 bases identical to TRBD1. Germline V gene lookup returns CDR1 SGHAT and CDR2 FQNNGV. This CDR3 is built from 14 residues. J gave up 5 bases and V 1 base, and 1 base lay outside the gene matches. The CDR3 region has the DNA TGTGCCAGCAGCTTAGGACAGGGAACCGGGGAGCTGTTTTTT. This translates into CASSLGQGTGELFF.

The V and J genes are TRBV7-9 and TRBJ2-1; perhaps TRBD2 as D (6 bases). Looked up from germline, CDR1 is SEHNR and CDR2 is FQNEAQ (reference sequence). The CDR3 sequence is 11 residues long. The germline V and J ends were trimmed by 3 bases and 9 bases, with 6 bases remaining between them. CDR3: CASSLEGEQFF. The DNA of the CDR3 is TGTGCCAGCAGCTTGGAGGGTGAGCAGTTCTTC. Looking up the rest from reference TRBV7-9 and TRBJ2-1 gives the full variable domain: DTGVSQNPRHKITKRGQNVTFRCDPISEHNRLYWYRQTLGQGPEFLTYFQNEAQLEKSRLLSDRFSAERPKGSFSTLEIQRTEQGDSAMYLCASSLEGEQFFGPGTRLTVL.

The V and J genes are TRBV3-1 (or the pseudogene TRBV3-2) and TRBJ1-3; D is undetermined. V shed 6 bases and J shed 0 bases, with 12 bases lying between them. Germline-derived CDR1 and CDR2 are LGHDT and YNNKEL (reference sequence). The CDR3 has 15 residues. CDR3 nucleotides: TGTGCCAGCAGGCCAGCGCAACTCTCTGGAAACACCATATATTTT. As protein: CASRPAQLSGNTIYF.

The chain couples TRBV25-1 to TRBJ2-7; maybe TRBD2 (6 bases). V was trimmed by 2 bases and J by 5 bases, leaving 16 bases between them. CDR1 and CDR2 (germline): MGHDK, SYGVNS. The CDR3 extends over 15 amino acids. The DNA of the CDR3 is TGTGCCAGCAGTGAACGCGGAGGGGCGGGTGACGAGCAGTACTTC. Encoded protein: CASSERGGAGDEQYF.

The chain employs TRBV9 and TRBJ2-1; D perhaps matches TRBD2 (6 bases). The V and J ends lost 7 bases and 5 bases respectively, with 13 bases between them. The CDR3 runs to 13 residues. Per germline, CDR1 SGDLS and CDR2 YYNGEE. In DNA form, the CDR3 reads TGTGCCAGCGGAGGGGACCCCCACAATGAGCAGTTCTTC. Its protein product is CASGGDPHNEQFF. Based on the CDR3 plus reference TRBV9 and TRBJ2-1, the full variable domain is DSGVTQTPKHLITATGQRVTLRCSPRSGDLSVYWYQQSLDQGLQFLIQYYNGEERAKGNILERFSAQQFPDLHSELNLSSLELGDSALYFCASGGDPHNEQFFGPGTRLTVL.

The rearrangement joins TRBV7-3 to TRBJ2-7; a possible D gene is TRBD2 (6 bases). The germline V gene has CDR1 SGHTA and CDR2 FQGTGA. CDR3 length: 15 residues. Trimming pared 2 bases from V and 4 bases from J, leaving 15 bases between. CDR3 sequence reads: CASSLGLRGPYEQYF. The CDR3 region has the DNA TGTGCCAGCAGCTTAGGACTACGGGGTCCTTACGAGCAGTACTTC.

The chain uses TRBV29-1 and TRBJ2-3; perhaps TRBD2 as D (6 bases). Per the germline V gene, CDR1 is SQVTM and CDR2 is ANQGSEA. V lost 4 bases, J lost 1 base, and 12 bases lay in between. This CDR3 comprises 14 residues. For the CDR3, the DNA is TGCAGCGTTGTGACTAGTCTGGGCACAGATACGCAGTATTTT. This sequence encodes CSVVTSLGTDTQYF.

CDR3 nucleotide sequence: TGTGCCAGCAGTGCAGTACCGGGACTAGCGGGAAGGTACGAGCAGTACTTC. It translates to CASSAVPGLAGRYEQYF. The chain is built from TRBV28 and TRBJ2-7; the match to TRBD2 covers 13 bases. The CDR3 covers 17 residues. CDR1 and CDR2 (germline): MDHEN, SYDVKM. The trim removed 5 bases at V and 4 bases at J, leaving 11 bases unmatched.

This clone was detected only a few times. This sequence joins TRBV5-5 and TRBJ2-5; weak D call: TRBD1 (5 bases). The V gene lost 3 bases and the J gene lost 5 bases, with 8 bases spanning the gap. The CDR3 is made up of 12 amino acids. Germline-derived CDR1 and CDR2 are SGHKS and YYEKEE (reference sequence). As DNA, the CDR3 is TGTGCCAGCAGCTCCAGGGTGGAGACCCAGTACTTC. It translates to CASSSRVETQYF.

The chain has TRBV3-1 (or the pseudogene TRBV3-2) and TRBJ2-3; tentative D call: TRBD1 (5 bases). V lost 1 base to trimming and J lost 2 bases, with 10 bases between them. Germline V gives CDR1 LGHDT, CDR2 YNNKEL (reference sequence). The CDR3 spans 15 residues. The CDR3 DNA reads TGTGCCAGCAGCCAAGTCCGACAGACCACAGATACGCAGTATTTT. Translated, it gives CASSQVRQTTDTQYF.

V gene TRBV28 combines with J gene TRBJ1-1, with TRBD1 identical over 9 bases. The germline CDR1 and CDR2 sequences are MDHEN and SYDVKM. V lost 5 bases, J lost 4 bases, and 8 bases stayed unmatched. The CDR3 loop spans 15 amino acids. CDR3 residues: CASSVGTGRSTEAFF. The CDR3 DNA is TGTGCCAGCAGTGTAGGGACAGGGAGGAGCACTGAAGCTTTCTTT.

The chain carries TRBV6-6 and TRBJ2-5, with 10 bases identical to TRBD2. V lost 7 bases and J lost 4; bases outside the gene matches: 9. The CDR3 is 15 residues long. Germline loops: CDR1 MNHNY, CDR2 SVGAGI (reference sequence). The CDR3 DNA is TGTGCCAGCAAAATCGCTAGCGGGAGAAGAGAGACCCAGTACTTC. Its protein product is CASKIASGRRETQYF.

This CDR3 reads CASSRGYGIQYF. In DNA, the CDR3 is TGTGCCAGCAGCAGGGGGTATGGCATTCAGTACTTC. This sequence joins TRBV28 and TRBJ2-4, with TRBD1 matching 7 bases. CDR1 MDHEN and CDR2 SYDVKM come from the germline V gene. CDR3 length: 12 amino acids. Losses at the gene ends were 6 bases for V and 9 bases for J; bases not matched to a gene: 5.